This TCR beta chain was found in a study of vaccination and CD4 T cells after COVID-19. In the study overall: Each post-COVID sample was drawn after diagnosis, and the median interval was 101 days (range 35 to 161). Study results and caveats: Vaccine-specific clones in convalescent patients were spike mono-reactive in 304 of 307 cases.

The assay that was used to sequence DNA from cultured CD4+ T cells was the Oncomine TCR Beta short-read assay. TCRdb fed the PCR reads into MiXCR, producing one record per CDR3 protein. Seen here are over 20,000 distinct CDR3 sequences, under 55% observed once, and the top ten hold about 18%. J gave up 9 bases and V 6 bases, and 12 bases lay outside the gene matches. This CDR3 is 15 amino acids long. Germline values: CDR1 MNHEY, CDR2 SMNVEV (reference sequence). To note about this clonotype: Its antigen is still unknown.

Sample treatment: approximately nine-day PBMC culture with coronavirus spike peptide pools or control peptides (ViraFEST assay). PBMC cultures, at approximately 2 million cells per well, received approximately 10 IU/ml IL-2 and about 10 ug/ml peptide pools. This chain connects TRBV27 to TRBJ2-1; 9 positions agree with TRBD2. Sequenced here: CD4+ T cells from blood, cultured in vitro, sampled before SARS-CoV-2 vaccination. The sequence was collected from a human donor who received a COVID-19 vaccine. The CDR3 sequence: CASRPSGLARPEQFF. CDR3 sequence (DNA): TGTGCCAGCAGGCCAAGCGGACTAGCGCGCCCTGAGCAGTTCTTC.